This TCR beta chain was sequenced in a study of vaccination and CD4 T cells after COVID-19. Looking at the study overall: As their vaccination, participants received two doses of either BNT162b2 or mRNA-1273 vaccine. Post-diagnosis, post-COVID samples were collected after a median approximately 110 days, ranging 35 to 161. Post-vaccine sampling followed dose two by a median 72 days (range 14 to 241). Study-wide findings and caveats: Median SARS-CoV-2-reactive clonotypes rose from approximately 21 to 38, not significantly.

Sample time point: late sampling 161 to 241 days after vaccination in three convalescent patients. One entry per CDR3 protein results from TCRdb running MiXCR on the PCR reads. The repertoire holds 25,000 to 30,000 distinct CDR3 sequences, with under 60% as singletons. Details on this clonotype: Its antigen is as yet unknown.

V lost 2 bases, J lost 3 bases, and 10 bases lay in between. In germline, CDR1 is MDHEN, CDR2 SYDVKM. The CDR3 runs to 14 residues. The clonotype originates from a human donor who had recovered from COVID-19. The sample was CD4+ T cells from blood, taken about 7 months after SARS-CoV-2 vaccination. The rearrangement joins TRBV28 to TRBJ1-1, with unresolved D. The DNA for the CDR3 is TGTGCCAGCAGTTTAGATCCTGAGGACACTGAAGCTTTCTTT. It codes for CASSLDPEDTEAFF.